This T cell receptor beta chain derives from a study of T cell responses to AZD1222 COVID-19 vaccine. Whole-study findings and limits: White British ancestry dominated among donors, who included more females, and clonal diversity was possibly underestimated.

About this clone: Its target is unknown.

Second-dose groups at about 4 or about 12 weeks were pooled. TCRdb keeps only in-frame clones here, not all; method: immunoSEQ multiplex PCR. The table shows over 75,000 clones, with 80% to 90% occurring only once. Source: peripheral blood, taken 28 days after the second AZD1222 dose. This sequence was found in an adult who received the AZD1222 COVID-19 vaccine.

The CDR3 sequence: CASRGQTGAGVGYTF. Here the CDR3 DNA reads TGTGCCAGCAGGGGCCAGACAGGGGCGGGAGTTGGCTACACCTTC. V usage is TRBV6-5 and J usage is TRBJ1-2, with 8 bases fitting TRBD1. The CDR3 is 15 residues long. V lost 6 bases to trimming and J lost 7 bases; unmatched junction nucleotides: 13. The V gene's germline CDR1 is MNHEY and CDR2 SVGAGI.